A single TCR beta chain is shown here with its context. The source of the sample is a study of identifying expanded T cells in peripheral blood. The CDR3 has 16 amino acids. From germline, CDR1 is MGHDK and CDR2 SYGVNS. With 2 bases removed from V and 5 bases from J, the gap between germline ends came to 18 bases. TCRdb's table, derived via immunoSEQ multiplex PCR, lists solely in-frame clones and lacks some. The data hold about 82,000 clones, with 70% to 90% observed a single time. The sequenced sample was blood. The sequence came from a person aged 18-70 years in good health. This chain joins TRBV25-1 and TRBJ1-2; a possible D gene is TRBD1 (5 bases). CDR3 sequence reads: CASSEGPGIGEYGYTF. As DNA, the CDR3 is TGTGCCAGCAGTGAAGGCCCGGGGATAGGGGAATATGGCTACACCTTC.